The rows below give T cell receptor beta chains drawn from one sample of a study of CD8+ T cells in alopecia areata. Clones were sequenced by immunoSEQ multiplex PCR, and TCRdb holds only the in-frame ones, with some missing. The sample lists about 180,000 clones; 40% to 65% were seen once. Sequencing used CD8+ T cells sorted from blood, obtained between weeks 51 and 52, from a patient treated with tofacitinib. Receptors originate from a human donor with alopecia areata. CDR3s include the opening cysteine and the closing phenylalanine or tryptophan. The D gene is left open where the match is weak. Only part of the rows carry a size: once, few, many, or a class if the clone is expanded.

d_call	v_call	clone_size	j_call	cdr3_nt	cdr3_aa
-	TRBV7-8	once	TRBJ1-4	TGTGCCAGCACAGAGGGTGAGGTTGAAAAACTGTTTTTT	CASTEGEVEKLFF
TRBD2	TRBV11-2	-	TRBJ2-1	TGTGCCAGCAGCTTGACTAGCGGGGGGCCTGAGCAGTTCTTC	CASSLTSGGPEQFF
-	TRBV10-3	-	TRBJ2-7	TGTGCCATCAGCGGAGGGATTTCGCACGAGCAGTACTTC	CAISGGISHEQYF
-	TRBV6-6	few	TRBJ2-5	TGTGCCAGCAGTTACTCTACTGGGGGTGTCGAGGAGACCCAGTACTTC	CASSYSTGGVEETQYF
-	TRBV10-3	-	TRBJ2-7	TGTGCCACCAGAGGGGGGGGTACAGCGGGGTCCTCCTACGAGCAGTACTTC	CATRGGGTAGSSYEQYF
-	TRBV6-5	-	TRBJ2-3	TGTGCCAGCAGTTACTCGACTAGCACAGATACGCAGTATTTT	CASSYSTSTDTQYF
-	TRBV29-1	few	TRBJ2-1	TGCAGCGTTGCGGGTAACTGGGGCTCCTACAATGAGCAGTTCTTC	CSVAGNWGSYNEQFF
-	TRBV29-1	-	TRBJ2-1	TGCAGCGTCGCCGGGGTTCTGGTCTACAATGAGCAGTTCTTC	CSVAGVLVYNEQFF
-	TRBV4-1	-	TRBJ2-3	TGCGCCAGCAGCCAAGAGGCGCCTAGCACAGATACGCAGTATTTT	CASSQEAPSTDTQYF
-	TRBV11-3	-	TRBJ2-7	TGTGCCAGCAGCCCGGGAACTAACTACGAGCAGTACTTC	CASSPGTNYEQYF
-	TRBV9	-	TRBJ2-1	TGTGCCAGCAGCGTAGCTTTGGGTAGTGAGCAGTTCTTC	CASSVALGSEQFF
-	TRBV5-4	-	TRBJ2-7	TGTGCCAGCAGCTTGGCCCTGGGGACGGAACGCTACGAGCAGTACTTC	CASSLALGTERYEQYF
-	TRBV11-1	few	TRBJ2-7	TGTGCCAGCAGCTTAGACAGAGACTACGAGCAGTACTTC	CASSLDRDYEQYF
-	TRBV6-5	-	TRBJ2-7	TGTGCCAGCAGTTCCAGGACAGCATCGGACGAGCAGTACTTC	CASSSRTASDEQYF
TRBD1	TRBV4-1	-	TRBJ1-6	TGCGCCAGCAGCCAAGTGAGAGGGGGCGTGATTAATTCACCCCTCCACTTT	CASSQVRGGVINSPLHF
-	TRBV7-9	few	TRBJ2-6	TGTGCCAGCAGCTTAATCGGGGGCGACGTCTCTGGGGCCAACGTCCTGACTTTC	CASSLIGGDVSGANVLTF
TRBD1	TRBV9	-	TRBJ2-7	TGTGCCAGCAGCCCAAGACCTGGGACAGGATCTCACCACGAGCAGTACTTC	CASSPRPGTGSHHEQYF
-	TRBV5-1	-	TRBJ2-7	TGCGCCAGCAGCTGGAACCGGGCCCAGGGCTACGAGCAGTACTTC	CASSWNRAQGYEQYF
-	TRBV5-6	-	TRBJ2-3	TGTGCCAGCAGCTTGGATCTCGAGGGCACAGATACGCAGTATTTT	CASSLDLEGTDTQYF
-	TRBV15	-	TRBJ2-7	TGTGCCACCAGCAGTCGGGACCACTTTTCCGAGCAGTACTTC	CATSSRDHFSEQYF
-	TRBV7-9	-	TRBJ1-6	TGTGCCAGCAGCTCCAATTGGACAGCCAATTCACCCCTCCACTTT	CASSSNWTANSPLHF
TRBD2	TRBV6-6	-	TRBJ2-1	TGTGCCAGCAGTTCGCGGGAGAGCTCCTACAATGAGCAGTTCTTC	CASSSRESSYNEQFF
-	TRBV7-9	few	TRBJ2-2	TGTGCCAGCAGCAAGGGAGGCGCTATGGCCGGGGAGCTGTTTTTT	CASSKGGAMAGELFF
TRBD1	TRBV4-3	-	TRBJ1-2	TGCGCCAGCAGCCAAACAGACAGGGGGGCAGGCTACACCTTC	CASSQTDRGAGYTF
TRBD1	TRBV19	-	TRBJ1-6	TGTGCCAGTACCTTCATCGGGACAGGGCCCTCACCCCTCCACTTT	CASTFIGTGPSPLHF
-	TRBV5-6	-	TRBJ2-3	TGTGCCAGCAGCTTGGAGGCAGAAGAAAGGGGAAGCACAGATACGCAGTATTTT	CASSLEAEERGSTDTQYF